This T cell receptor delta chain was recorded in a study of gamma-delta chains in newborns, infants, children. This clone is categorized as medium-sized. TCRdb redid the clone calls on the reads with CATT. This table has approximately 8,000 delta-chain clones, around 1.6% appearing once. The CDR3 sequence is 13 residues long. Germline V gene lookup returns CDR1 GEAIGNYY and CDR2 EKD. The J segment lost 1 base and the V segment lost 3 bases, leaving 0 bases of the junction unmatched. The genes are TRDV2 and TRDJ1; 8 positions match TRDD3. This receptor was obtained from a child who was a newborn, infant or young child, either healthy, febrile or measles-vaccinated (not recorded which). Sequencing was done on a sample of blood. The CDR3 loop is CACDGIRTDKLIF. The DNA of the CDR3 is TGTGCCTGTGACGGGATACGCACCGATAAACTCATCTTT.